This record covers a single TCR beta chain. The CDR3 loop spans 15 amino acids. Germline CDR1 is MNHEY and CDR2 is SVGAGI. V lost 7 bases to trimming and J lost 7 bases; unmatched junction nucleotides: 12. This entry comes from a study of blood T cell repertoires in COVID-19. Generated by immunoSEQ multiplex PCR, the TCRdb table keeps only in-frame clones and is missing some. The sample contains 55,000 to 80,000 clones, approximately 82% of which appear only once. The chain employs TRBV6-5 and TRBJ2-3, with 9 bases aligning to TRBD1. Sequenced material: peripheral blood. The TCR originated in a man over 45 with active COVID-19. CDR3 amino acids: CASTVGTGSKNTQYF. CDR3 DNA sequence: TGTGCCAGCACCGTAGGGACAGGGTCGAAGAATACGCAGTATTTT.